Detailed here is one T cell receptor beta chain. Its antigen is not known. TCRdb reprocessed the reads via MiXCR and lists one record per CDR3 protein. The sample contains 450,000 to 600,000 distinct CDR3 sequences, about 39% of which appear only once. This specimen belongs to a study of T cell repertoires in cytomegalovirus infection. Study background: Public TCR beta signatures were indicative of both CMV infection and a matching HLA type. Regarding the study as a whole: Using cumulative public TCR beta family frequency, the authors identified those who carried CMV together with the relevant HLA.

Per germline, CDR1 MNHNY and CDR2 SVGAGI (reference sequence). With 2 bases clipped from V and 1 base from J, the junction kept 8 bases outside the gene matches. The CDR3 is 18 residues long. This receptor was obtained from a human donor in good health (CMV status not recorded). Some clones in this sample may be carry-over from other donors' samples. The sequencing used cultured PBMCs, collected from culture after CMV antigen stimulation. The chain uses TRBV6-6 and TRBJ2-2, with TRBD2 matching 9 bases. The CDR3 coding sequence is TGTGCCAGCAGTTACCCCAGGAGCGGGGGGCGGAACACCGGGGAGCTGTTTTTT. Amino acids: CASSYPRSGGRNTGELFF.